This record looks at one T cell receptor beta chain sequence and its context. Trimming at V came to 2 bases and at J to 0 bases, leaving 6 bases not matched to a gene. This CDR3 is built from 16 residues. Germline V CDR1 and CDR2: SGHDN, FVKESK. Per the original methods: Cell counts per sample came from amplifying reference gene primers. Measured with immunoSEQ multiplex PCR; TCRdb has only the in-frame clones, and not every one. V and J calls and clone size are as listed in that table; D and trimming were resolved from the DNA. The table lists approximately 200,000 clones, about 95% of them singletons, with approximately 0.69% in the top ten. The sample originates from a study of blood T cell repertoires in COVID-19. Turning to the study itself: The United States, Italy and Spain provided the acute and convalescent COVID-19 samples. T cells, B-cell-depleted T cells, or PBMCs provided the cDNA or gDNA that served as material.

The chain has TRBV14 and TRBJ1-2; 7 nucleotides match TRBD1. The sequenced sample consisted of peripheral blood. This TCR was recovered from a young man with COVID-19, enrolled during active disease. This chain's CDR3 is CASSQIGGRSNYGYTF. The CDR3 bases are TGTGCCAGCAGCCAAATAGGGGGCCGATCTAACTATGGCTACACCTTC.